This note documents a single T cell receptor beta chain sequence. A few counts support this clonotype. Its specific antigen is unknown. Base qualities were left out, and no much larger clone turns up one base away. The data belong to a study of T cells in Graves' hyperthyroidism and ophthalmopathy (dated by TCRdb to about 2019). Regarding the research as a whole: Peripheral blood samples were taken at initial diagnosis, before any treatment was given. A discovery cohort of roughly 100 patients, approximately 44 with Graves' ophthalmopathy and 57 with stable Graves' hyperthyroidism, was used to find distinguishing TCR V-J signatures. The paper describes TCR Vbeta CDR3 sequencing of 120 to 150 peripheral blood samples, made up of roughly 45 ophthalmopathy patients, more than 70 hyperthyroidism patients and about 17 progressor patients. Prospective prediction of ophthalmopathy was tested in an independent validation cohort consisting of about 20 hyperthyroidism patients and approximately 16 patients who later progressed to ophthalmopathy. In addition, the study compared T-cell repertoires in thyroid tissue and in blood from six Graves' hyperthyroidism patients. Once sampling was done, hyperthyroidism patients were given methimazole at a starting dose of 30 mg daily, whereas ophthalmopathy patients were given high-dose intravenous methylprednisolone. The 75 to 100 discovery patients were randomly divided into training and test sets at a 7:3 ratio.

Broad study findings and their caveats: A 13 V-J signature model separated ophthalmopathy from stable hyperthyroidism, with roughly 88% sensitivity and 81.08% specificity in cross-validation and 80%/75% in testing. Sample size was not statistically predetermined, and blinding of investigators to group allocation was not performed. Most expanded thyroid clonotypes (frequency above 0.001) were also found in blood, which suggests that blood repertoires may mirror thyroid immune responses. During validation, the model predicted progression to ophthalmopathy a median of about 5.9 months ahead of onset, with around 65% sensitivity and almost 75% specificity.

TCR beta CDR3 regions were amplified from RNA transcripts. A first-round RT-PCR of the TCR CDR3 used the HTBI primer set with the Qiagen OneStep RT-PCR kit. A second multiplex PCR round built the libraries, followed by size selection and purification. Paired-end sequencing of the libraries was performed with 100 bp reads on an Illumina HiSeq2000. Turning to the authors' computational methods: SOAPnuke was used to process the raw data, throwing out any read that contained adapters or uncalled bases, had a mean Phred below 15, or lacked an exact constant-primer or identifier match. COPE v1.2.5 was used to merge the high-quality paired reads, and each unique nucleotide sequence was defined as a clonotype. Clonotypes were aligned to IMGT TRBV, TRBD and TRBJ reference segments using MiTCR v1.1. The analysis included only V-J combinations with a frequency above 0.0001, which together covered approximately 99% of the repertoires. The TCS score was defined as F50 (clonal expansion) divided by E x V (chaos), with BLOSUM62-based TCRdist calculated between CDR3 peptides within each V-J. Welch's t-statistics and random forest reduced several hundred V-J features to 13, which were used in a naive Bayes classifier (R e1071). TCRdb took the public reads, trimmed them with fastp at Q25, ran MiXCR for clone calling and kept in-frame beta chains. Every entry covers one CDR3 protein and lists the most common genes and DNA from its rows. TCRdb assigned the V and J calls; the authors' analysis was not used. For this sample there are hundreds of thousands of distinct CDR3 sequences; about 14% appear just once. More than 11% of the sample lies in the top ten.

A patient counted as having stable Graves' hyperthyroidism if no progression to ophthalmopathy occurred over 18 months of follow-up. The hyperthyroidism patients were between 18 and 65 years old and newly diagnosed, with a disease duration of less than 2 months. Patients with uncontrolled infections, other autoimmune diseases, pregnancy or lactation were excluded. Diagnoses were based on clinical symptoms, serum thyroxine and TRAb, thyroid ultrasound and orbital computed tomography. PBMCs were separated from 10 ml of fresh peripheral blood using Ficoll-Paque density gradient centrifugation. Trizol reagent was used to extract total RNA, and RNA quality was then checked on an Agilent 2100 Bioanalyzer. This receptor was obtained from a woman aged 40 to 50 with Graves' hyperthyroidism. The sample taken for sequencing was blood.

DNA sequence: TGTGCCAGCAGCTTAATGAGGACTAGCGGGAGATCCGGGGAGCTGTTTTTT. Its protein reads: CASSLMRTSGRSGELFF. This chain joins TRBV11-2 to TRBJ2-2; TRBD2 aligns with 13 central bases. CDR1 and CDR2, looked up from the germline V gene, are SGHAT and FQNNGV. Reading from cysteine to phenylalanine, the CDR3 counts 17 amino acids. Only the CDR3 part of the read is kept: 51 bases, read in frame from the first base. Germline trimming: 2 bases from V, 6 bases from J; junction bases outside gene matches: 6.